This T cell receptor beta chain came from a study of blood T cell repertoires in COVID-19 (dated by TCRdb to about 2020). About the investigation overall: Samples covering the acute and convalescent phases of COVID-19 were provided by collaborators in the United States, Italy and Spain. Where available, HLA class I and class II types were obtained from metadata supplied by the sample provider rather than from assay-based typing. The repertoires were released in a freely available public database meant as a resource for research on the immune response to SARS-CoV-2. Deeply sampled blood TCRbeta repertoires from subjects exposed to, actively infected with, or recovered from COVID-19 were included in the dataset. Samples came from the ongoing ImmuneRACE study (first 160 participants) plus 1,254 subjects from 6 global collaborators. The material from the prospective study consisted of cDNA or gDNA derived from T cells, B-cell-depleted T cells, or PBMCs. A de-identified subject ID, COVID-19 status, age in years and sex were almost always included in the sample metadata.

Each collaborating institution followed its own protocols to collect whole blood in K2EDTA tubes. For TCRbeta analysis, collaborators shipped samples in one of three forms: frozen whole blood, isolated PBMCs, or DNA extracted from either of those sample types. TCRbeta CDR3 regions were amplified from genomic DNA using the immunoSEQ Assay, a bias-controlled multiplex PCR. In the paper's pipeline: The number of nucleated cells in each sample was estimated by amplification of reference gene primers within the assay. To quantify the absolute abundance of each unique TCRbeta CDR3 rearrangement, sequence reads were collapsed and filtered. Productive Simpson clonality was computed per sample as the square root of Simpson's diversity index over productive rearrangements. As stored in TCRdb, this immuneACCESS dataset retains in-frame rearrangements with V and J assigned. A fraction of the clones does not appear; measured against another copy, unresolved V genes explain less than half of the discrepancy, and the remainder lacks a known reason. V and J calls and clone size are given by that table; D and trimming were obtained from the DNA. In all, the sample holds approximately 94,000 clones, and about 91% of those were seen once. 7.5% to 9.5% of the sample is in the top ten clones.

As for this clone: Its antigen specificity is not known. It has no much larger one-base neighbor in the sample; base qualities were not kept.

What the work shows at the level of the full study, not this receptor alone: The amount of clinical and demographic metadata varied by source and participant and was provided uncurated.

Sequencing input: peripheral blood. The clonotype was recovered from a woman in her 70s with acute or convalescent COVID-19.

CDR3 sequence: CASSPDSWTGELFF. The nucleotide sequence reads TGCGCCAGCAGCCCGGACAGTTGGACCGGGGAGCTGTTTTTT. Recombination joined TRBV5-1 with TRBJ2-2, with a tentative D gene TRBD1 over 6 matching bases. Per the germline V gene, SGHRS is the CDR1 and YFSETQ is the CDR2. Including the terminal cysteine and phenylalanine, the CDR3 comprises 14 residues. Kept here is only the CDR3 DNA, which spans 42 bases and is read in frame from base 1. At the junction V is shortened by 4 bases and J by 5 bases, with 12 bases in between.